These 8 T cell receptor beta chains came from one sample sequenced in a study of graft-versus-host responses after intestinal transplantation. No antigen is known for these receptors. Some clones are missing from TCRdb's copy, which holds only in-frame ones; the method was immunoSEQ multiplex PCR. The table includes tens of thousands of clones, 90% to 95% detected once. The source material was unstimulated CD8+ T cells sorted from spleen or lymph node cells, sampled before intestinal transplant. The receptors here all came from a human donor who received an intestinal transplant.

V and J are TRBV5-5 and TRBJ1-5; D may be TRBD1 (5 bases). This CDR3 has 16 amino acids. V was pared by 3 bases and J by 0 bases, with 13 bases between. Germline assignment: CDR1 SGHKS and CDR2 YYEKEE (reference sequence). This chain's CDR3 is CASSWTTTASNQPQHF. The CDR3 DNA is TGTGCCAGCAGCTGGACAACTACGGCTAGCAATCAGCCCCAGCATTTT.

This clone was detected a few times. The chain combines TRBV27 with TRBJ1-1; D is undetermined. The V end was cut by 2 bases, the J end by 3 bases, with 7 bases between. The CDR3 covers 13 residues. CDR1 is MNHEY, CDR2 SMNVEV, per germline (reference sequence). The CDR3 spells CASSLLVDTEAFF. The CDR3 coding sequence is TGTGCCAGCAGTTTACTAGTGGACACTGAAGCTTTCTTT.

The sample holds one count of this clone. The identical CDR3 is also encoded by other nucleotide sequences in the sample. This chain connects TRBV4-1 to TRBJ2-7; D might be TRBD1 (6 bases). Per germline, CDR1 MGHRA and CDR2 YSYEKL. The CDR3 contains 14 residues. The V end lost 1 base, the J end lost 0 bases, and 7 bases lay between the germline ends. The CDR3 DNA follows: TGCGCCAGCAGCCAAGGACAGGACTCCTACGAGCAGTACTTC. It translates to CASSQGQDSYEQYF.

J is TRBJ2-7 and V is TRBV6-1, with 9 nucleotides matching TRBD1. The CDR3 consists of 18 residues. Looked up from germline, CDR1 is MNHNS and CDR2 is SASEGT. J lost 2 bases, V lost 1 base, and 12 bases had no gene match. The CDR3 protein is CASSEGVSSGTGTYEQYF. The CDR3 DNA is TGTGCCAGCAGTGAAGGCGTGAGCTCCGGGACAGGGACCTACGAGCAGTACTTC.

CDR3 DNA sequence: TGTGCCAGCCGGAGCGGGTATCAAGAGACCCAGTACTTC. It encodes CASRSGYQETQYF. The V and J genes are TRBV11-2 and TRBJ2-5; perhaps TRBD2 as D (6 bases). Germline V lookup: CDR1 SGHAT, CDR2 FQNNGV. The CDR3 extends over 13 amino acids. Trimming pared 8 bases from V and 2 bases from J, leaving 12 bases between.

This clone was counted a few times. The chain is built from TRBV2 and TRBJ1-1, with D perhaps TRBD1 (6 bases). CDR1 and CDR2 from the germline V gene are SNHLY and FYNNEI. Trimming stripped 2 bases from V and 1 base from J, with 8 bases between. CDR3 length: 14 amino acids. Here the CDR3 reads CASSELRGNTEAFF. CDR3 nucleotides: TGTGCCAGCAGTGAACTCAGGGGGAACACTGAAGCTTTCTTT.

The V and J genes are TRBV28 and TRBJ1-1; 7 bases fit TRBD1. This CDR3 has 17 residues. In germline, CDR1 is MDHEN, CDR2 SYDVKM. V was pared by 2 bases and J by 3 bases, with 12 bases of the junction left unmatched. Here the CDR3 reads CASSLTLDRELYTEAFF. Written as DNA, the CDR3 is TGTGCCAGCAGTTTAACGTTAGACAGGGAGTTGTACACTGAAGCTTTCTTT.

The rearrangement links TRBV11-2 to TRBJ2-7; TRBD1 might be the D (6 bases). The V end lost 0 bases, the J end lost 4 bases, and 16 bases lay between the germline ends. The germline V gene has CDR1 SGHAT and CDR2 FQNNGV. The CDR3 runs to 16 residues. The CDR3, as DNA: TGTGCCAGCAGCTTAGATCCTTTGGACAGAGGATACGAGCAGTACTTC. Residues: CASSLDPLDRGYEQYF.